Described below is a single T cell receptor (beta chain) sequence and its context. The antigen is undetermined. These data originate in a study of cytomegalovirus exposure and HLA in healthy donors. Amplification used 60 Vbeta primers and 13 Jbeta primers. Method: immunoSEQ multiplex PCR; TCRdb's copy keeps in-frame clones and lacks some. The sample includes tens of thousands of clones, 70% to 80% of them seen just once. Whole-study findings and limits: A later analysis linked a missense variant in DCLRE1C to the trimming of TCR beta V and J genes.

The clonotype was recovered from a man between 45 and 60 years old in good health and CMV-seropositive. Sequencing was performed on PBMCs.

The CDR3 sequence is CASSGPIKGLAGDEQFF. The CDR3 nucleotides read TGTGCCAGTAGTGGGCCGATCAAGGGACTAGCGGGAGATGAGCAGTTCTTC. The chain couples TRBV19 to TRBJ2-1, with 14 bases lining up with TRBD2. The CDR3 has 17 residues. Germline CDR1 is LNHDA and CDR2 is SQIVND (reference sequence). The V gene end was trimmed by 5 bases and the J gene end by 8 bases; junction bases not matched to a gene: 11.